These T cell receptor beta chains were read from a single sample in a study of blood T cells in healthy people across ages. TCRdb redid the calling of the 5' RACE reads with MiXCR, one entry per CDR3 protein. The sample has hundreds of thousands of distinct CDR3 sequences, around 24% seen once; the top ten hold just under 9%. Another study also made use of these data, one on T cells of mothers and their children.

The sample comprised blood. The receptors here all came from a boy under 18 in good health. The CDR3 runs from the conserved cysteine through the conserved F or W. D genes are given only for firm matches. The listing skips clone size in some rows; elsewhere it reads once, few, many or a size class.

>-|TRBJ1-2|-|TRBV2
CASSLLGTMGGYTF
TGTGCCAGCAGCCTACTTGGGACGATGGGGGGCTACACCTTC
>-|TRBJ2-6|few|TRBV12-3/TRBV12-4
CASSSRGRISSGANVLTF
TGTGCCAGCAGTTCGAGGGGGAGGATTAGCTCTGGGGCCAACGTCCTGACTTTC
>-|TRBJ1-4|-|TRBV28
CASSLLPGQGNEKLFF
TGTGCCAGCAGTTTATTGCCGGGGCAGGGGAATGAAAAACTGTTTTTT
>-|TRBJ2-3|-|TRBV7-6
CASSPRYLLDTQYF
TGTGCCAGCAGCCCCCGATATCTTCTGGATACGCAGTATTTT
>TRBD1|TRBJ2-1|-|TRBV20-1
CSAADRVTYNEQFF
TGCAGTGCTGCGGACAGGGTGACCTACAATGAGCAGTTCTTC
>-|TRBJ1-2|-|TRBV7-2
CASSPYMTAYGYTF
TGTGCCAGCAGCCCTTACATGACCGCCTATGGCTACACCTTC
>TRBD1|TRBJ2-4|once|TRBV6-5
CASSLDRGEAKNIQYF
TGTGCCAGCAGTTTGGACAGGGGGGAAGCCAAAAACATTCAGTACTTC
>TRBD1|TRBJ1-5|many|TRBV3-1
CASSWTGSNQPQHF
TGTGCCAGCAGTTGGACAGGCAGCAATCAGCCCCAGCATTTT
>-|TRBJ2-2|-|TRBV20-1
CSARGGRNTGELFF
TGCAGTGCTAGAGGGGGGAGGAACACCGGGGAGCTGTTTTTT
>-|TRBJ1-1|many|TRBV29-1
CSSVNTEAFF
TGCAGCTCAGTGAACACTGAAGCTTTCTTT
>TRBD2|TRBJ2-3|-|TRBV5-1
CASSPGLAGGGTDTQYF
TGCGCCAGCAGCCCGGGTCTGGCGGGAGGTGGTACAGATACGCAGTATTTT
>TRBD1|TRBJ2-3|many|TRBV9
CASSVERGQDTQYF
TGTGCCAGCAGCGTAGAGAGGGGGCAAGATACGCAGTATTTT
>TRBD2|TRBJ2-5|-|TRBV28
CASSLHLPPGLAGGPETQYF
TGTGCCAGCAGTCTCCACCTTCCCCCGGGACTAGCGGGAGGACCGGAGACCCAGTACTTC
>TRBD2|TRBJ2-7|few|TRBV18
CASSPTSGSGEQYF
TGTGCCAGCTCACCAACTAGCGGGAGTGGAGAGCAGTACTTC
>-|TRBJ2-5|few|TRBV12-3/TRBV12-4
CASSGARDETQYF
TGTGCCAGCAGCGGGGCTCGGGATGAGACCCAGTACTTC
>TRBD1|TRBJ1-5|few|TRBV20-1
CSARPDRGSNQPQHF
TGCAGTGCTAGACCCGACAGGGGGAGCAATCAGCCCCAGCATTTT
>TRBD1|TRBJ2-4|-|TRBV28
CASSFNPGQGSLAKNIQYF
TGTGCCAGCAGTTTTAATCCGGGACAGGGGTCGCTAGCCAAAAACATTCAGTACTTC
>-|TRBJ1-6|few|TRBV4-3
CASSPTEGNTYSPLHF
TGCGCCAGCAGCCCAACGGAGGGAAACACCTATTCACCCCTCCACTTT
>-|TRBJ1-4|-|TRBV7-9
CASSLPRGARAEKLFF
TGTGCCAGCAGCCTCCCCCGGGGGGCCCGGGCTGAAAAACTGTTTTTT
>TRBD1|TRBJ1-1|few|TRBV14
CASSLWTGEVNTEAFF
TGTGCCAGCAGCCTTTGGACAGGGGAGGTGAACACTGAAGCTTTCTTT
>-|TRBJ2-7|few|TRBV6-2/TRBV6-3
CATRLSYEQYF
TGTGCCACCCGACTCAGCTACGAGCAGTACTTC
>TRBD2|TRBJ2-1|-|TRBV6-2/TRBV6-3
CASSYPGLAGGSNEQFF
TGTGCCAGCAGTTACCCGGGACTAGCGGGAGGATCCAATGAGCAGTTCTTC
>TRBD1|TRBJ2-6|-|TRBV5-5
CASGTGQGAGANVLTF
TGTGCCAGCGGCACAGGACAGGGGGCTGGGGCCAACGTCCTGACTTTC
>TRBD1|TRBJ2-1|few|TRBV6-2/TRBV6-3
CASSRQGDNEQFF
TGTGCCAGCAGTAGGCAGGGGGACAATGAGCAGTTCTTC
>-|TRBJ2-7|-|TRBV5-5
CASSFGQISYEQYF
TGTGCCAGCAGCTTTGGGCAGATCTCCTACGAGCAGTACTTC
>TRBD1|TRBJ1-1|few|TRBV6-5
CASRPDRAGTEAFF
TGTGCCAGCAGACCCGACAGGGCCGGAACTGAAGCTTTCTTT
>TRBD2|TRBJ2-3|-|TRBV4-1
CASSWTSGSTDTQYF
TGCGCCAGCAGCTGGACTAGCGGAAGCACAGATACGCAGTATTTT
>TRBD2|TRBJ2-1|few|TRBV20-1
CSARELAGDEQFF
TGCAGTGCTAGAGAACTAGCGGGAGATGAGCAGTTCTTC
>-|TRBJ1-6|few|TRBV28
CASNNAGPPSTYNSPLHF
TGTGCCAGCAATAATGCCGGACCCCCGAGCACCTATAATTCACCCCTCCACTTT
>-|TRBJ2-3|-|TRBV7-8
CASSPRTKSTDTQYF
TGTGCCAGCAGCCCCCGGACTAAGAGCACAGATACGCAGTATTTT
>TRBD1|TRBJ2-3|-|TRBV28
CASSLSRGTKSTDTQYF
TGTGCCAGCAGTTTGAGCAGGGGGACCAAAAGCACAGATACGCAGTATTTT
>-|TRBJ2-5|few|TRBV12-3/TRBV12-4
CASIGRIGQETQYF
TGTGCCAGCATCGGGAGAATAGGGCAAGAGACCCAGTACTTC
>TRBD1|TRBJ1-6|few|TRBV28
CASSPTRQGGGPLHF
TGTGCCAGCAGTCCCACCCGACAGGGCGGAGGGCCCCTCCACTTT
>-|TRBJ1-1|few|TRBV3-1
CASSSEGTEAFF
TGTGCCAGCAGCAGCGAGGGCACTGAAGCTTTCTTT
>-|TRBJ2-3|few|TRBV6-2/TRBV6-3
CASSSGPRGPDTQYF
TGTGCCAGCAGTTCGGGACCCCGCGGCCCAGATACGCAGTATTTT
>-|TRBJ2-7|few|TRBV6-5
CASSTTPPGTVYEQYF
TGTGCCAGCAGTACCACCCCTCCCGGGACCGTCTACGAGCAGTACTTC
>-|TRBJ2-7|few|TRBV3-1
CASSQSQTRPRFHEQYF
TGTGCCAGCAGCCAATCTCAGACTAGACCCCGTTTCCACGAGCAGTACTTC
>-|TRBJ2-7|-|TRBV6-5
CATLQTVPYEQYF
TGTGCCACCCTACAAACAGTTCCCTACGAGCAGTACTTC
>TRBD2|TRBJ2-1|-|TRBV29-1
CSVAGTSGMYNEQFF
TGCAGCGTTGCGGGGACTAGCGGGATGTACAATGAGCAGTTCTTC
>-|TRBJ1-2|-|TRBV27
CASSAIPQGPYGYTF
TGTGCCAGCAGTGCCATTCCGCAGGGTCCCTATGGCTACACCTTC
>-|TRBJ2-5|-|TRBV29-1
CSSLGPNQETQYF
TGCAGCAGTTTGGGACCCAACCAAGAGACCCAGTACTTC
>-|TRBJ2-3|-|TRBV5-1
CASSLDGGPGDTQYF
TGCGCCAGCAGCTTGGATGGCGGTCCGGGGGATACGCAGTATTTT
>-|TRBJ1-5|many|TRBV7-2
CASSFLDSNQPQHF
TGTGCCAGCAGCTTCTTGGACAGTAATCAGCCCCAGCATTTT
>-|TRBJ1-2|-|TRBV12-3/TRBV12-4
CASSLVSPNYGYTF
TGTGCCAGCAGTTTAGTCAGCCCTAACTATGGCTACACCTTC
>TRBD1|TRBJ1-3|-|TRBV4-1
CASSQVGGSGNTIYF
TGCGCCAGCAGCCAAGTAGGGGGCTCGGGAAACACCATATATTTT